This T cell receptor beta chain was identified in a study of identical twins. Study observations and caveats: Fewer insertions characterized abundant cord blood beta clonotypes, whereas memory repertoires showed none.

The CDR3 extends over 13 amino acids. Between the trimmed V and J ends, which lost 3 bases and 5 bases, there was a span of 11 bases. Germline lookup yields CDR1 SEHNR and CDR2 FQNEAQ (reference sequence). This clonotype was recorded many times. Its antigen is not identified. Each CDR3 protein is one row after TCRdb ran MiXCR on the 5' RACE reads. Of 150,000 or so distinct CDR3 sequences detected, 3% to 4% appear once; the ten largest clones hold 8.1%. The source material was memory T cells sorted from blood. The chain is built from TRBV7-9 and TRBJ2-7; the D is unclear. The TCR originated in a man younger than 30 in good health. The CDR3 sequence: CASSFGLVDEQYF. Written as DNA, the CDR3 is TGTGCCAGCAGCTTCGGCCTAGTTGACGAGCAGTACTTC.